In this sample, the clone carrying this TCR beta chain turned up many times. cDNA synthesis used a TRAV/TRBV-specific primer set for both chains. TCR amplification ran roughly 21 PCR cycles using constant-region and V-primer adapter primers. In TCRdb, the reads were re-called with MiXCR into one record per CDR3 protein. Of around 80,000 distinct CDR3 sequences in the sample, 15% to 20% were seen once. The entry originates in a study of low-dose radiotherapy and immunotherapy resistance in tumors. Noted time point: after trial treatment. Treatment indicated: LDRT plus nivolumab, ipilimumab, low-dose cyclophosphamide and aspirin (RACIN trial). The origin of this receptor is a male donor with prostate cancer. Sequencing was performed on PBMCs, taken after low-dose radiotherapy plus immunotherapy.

This chain's CDR3 is CASSRRSTSGSPSYNEQFF. In nucleotides, the CDR3 is TGTGCCAGCAGCCGGCGCTCCACTAGCGGGAGTCCCTCCTACAATGAGCAGTTCTTC. This chain joins TRBV6-6 and TRBJ2-1, with 11 positions matching TRBD2. The V and J ends lost 6 bases and 0 bases, in that order; junction bases with no gene match: 13. Germline values: CDR1 MNHNY, CDR2 SVGAGI (reference sequence). The CDR3 extends over 19 amino acids.